Listed below are T cell receptor beta chains from one sample, sequenced in a study of T cell repertoires in cytomegalovirus infection. TCRdb re-derived calls from the reads in MiXCR, one entry per CDR3 protein. The sample consists of about 770,000 distinct CDR3 sequences, under 35% of them appearing once. For these TCRs, the target antigens are not known. Sequenced material: cultured CD8+ T cells from PBMCs, taken from culture after CMV antigen stimulation. These TCRs come from a human donor in good health (CMV status not recorded). Some clones in this sample may be carry-over from other donors' samples. Both conserved end residues are part of each CDR3. Each record gives: CDR3 protein, CDR3 DNA, CDR3 length, J gene, clone size, D gene, V gene. The D gene is left open where the match is weak. Clone size is shown for a subset of rows, as once, few, many or a class of expanded clone.

CDR3: CASSLGGARPEAFF
DNA: TGTGCCAGCAGCTTAGGAGGGGCGCGCCCTGAAGCTTTCTTT
length: 14
J: TRBJ1-1
size: many
D: .
V: TRBV7-2

CDR3: CASSEEGGSTGELFF
DNA: TGTGCCAGTAGTGAGGAGGGAGGGAGCACCGGGGAGCTGTTTTTT
length: 15
J: TRBJ2-2
size: .
D: TRBD2
V: TRBV19

CDR3: CASRKGGRNQPQHF
DNA: TGTGCCAGCAGGAAAGGGGGCCGCAATCAGCCCCAGCATTTT
length: 14
J: TRBJ1-5
size: .
D: TRBD1
V: TRBV27

CDR3: CASSPGQTGELFF
DNA: TGTGCCAGCAGCCCCGGACAGACCGGGGAGCTGTTTTTT
length: 13
J: TRBJ2-2
size: many
D: .
V: TRBV3-1

CDR3: CASTFEGEAGELFF
DNA: TGTGCCAGTACCTTTGAAGGGGAGGCCGGGGAGCTGTTTTTT
length: 14
J: TRBJ2-2
size: few
D: .
V: TRBV19

CDR3: CASSLLAGFAYEQYF
DNA: TGTGCCAGCAGTCTCCTGGCGGGGTTTGCCTACGAGCAGTACTTC
length: 15
J: TRBJ2-7
size: few
D: .
V: TRBV7-9

CDR3: CASSFPGFADYGYTF
DNA: TGTGCCAGCAGCTTCCCAGGGTTTGCTGACTATGGCTACACCTTC
length: 15
J: TRBJ1-2
size: few
D: .
V: TRBV7-9

CDR3: CASSFRTSGAQETQYF
DNA: TGTGCCAGCAGCTTCCGGACTAGCGGGGCTCAAGAGACCCAGTACTTC
length: 16
J: TRBJ2-5
size: many
D: TRBD2
V: TRBV7-9

CDR3: CASSFVNRRNTEAFF
DNA: TGTGCCAGCAGTTTCGTTAACAGACGGAACACTGAAGCTTTCTTT
length: 15
J: TRBJ1-1
size: .
D: .
V: TRBV27

CDR3: CASSEASGAETQYF
DNA: TGTGCCAGCAGTGAGGCTAGCGGGGCCGAGACCCAGTACTTC
length: 14
J: TRBJ2-5
size: .
D: TRBD2
V: TRBV2

CDR3: CASSYGLGGARTEAFF
DNA: TGTGCCAGCAGTTACGGCCTGGGGGGAGCGCGAACTGAAGCTTTCTTT
length: 16
J: TRBJ1-1
size: few
D: .
V: TRBV6-2/TRBV6-3

CDR3: CASSLLGGPSDTQYF
DNA: TGTGCCAGCAGCTTACTAGGGGGGCCATCGGATACGCAGTATTTT
length: 15
J: TRBJ2-3
size: many
D: .
V: TRBV7-6

CDR3: CASSQVESVEQFF
DNA: TGTGCCAGCAGCCAGGTAGAGTCAGTCGAGCAGTTCTTC
length: 13
J: TRBJ2-1
size: .
D: .
V: TRBV7-4

CDR3: CASSLTAYYGYTF
DNA: TGTGCCAGCAGTTTAACAGCCTACTATGGCTACACCTTC
length: 13
J: TRBJ1-2
size: .
D: .
V: TRBV28

CDR3: CASSDGYATEAFF
DNA: TGTGCCAGCAGCGACGGATACGCCACTGAAGCTTTCTTT
length: 13
J: TRBJ1-1
size: many
D: .
V: TRBV12-3/TRBV12-4

CDR3: CASSAGQGWETQYF
DNA: TGTGCCAGCAGCGCGGGACAGGGGTGGGAGACCCAGTACTTC
length: 14
J: TRBJ2-5
size: .
D: TRBD1
V: TRBV7-6

CDR3: CASSLDVAYNEQFF
DNA: TGTGCCAGCAGTTTAGACGTCGCCTACAATGAGCAGTTCTTC
length: 14
J: TRBJ2-1
size: .
D: .
V: TRBV28

CDR3: CASSFTPGINGYTF
DNA: TGTGCCAGCAGTTTCACCCCCGGGATCAATGGCTACACCTTC
length: 14
J: TRBJ1-2
size: few
D: .
V: TRBV12-3/TRBV12-4

CDR3: CASSGGPTGDNQPQHF
DNA: TGTGCCAGCAGTGGGGGACCGACAGGGGATAATCAGCCCCAGCATTTT
length: 16
J: TRBJ1-5
size: many
D: TRBD1
V: TRBV6-1

CDR3: CASGSGGLDSPLHF
DNA: TGTGCCAGCGGATCAGGGGGCCTTGATTCACCCCTCCACTTT
length: 14
J: TRBJ1-6
size: .
D: TRBD1
V: TRBV6-5

CDR3: CASSPPRGINQPQHF
DNA: TGTGCCAGCAGCCCCCCGCGGGGTATTAATCAGCCCCAGCATTTT
length: 15
J: TRBJ1-5
size: .
D: .
V: TRBV7-2

CDR3: CASRVEGANYGYTF
DNA: TGCGCCAGCAGGGTCGAGGGCGCGAACTATGGCTACACCTTC
length: 14
J: TRBJ1-2
size: .
D: .
V: TRBV5-1

CDR3: CASIAAGYNEQFF
DNA: TGTGCCAGCATAGCCGCGGGCTACAATGAGCAGTTCTTC
length: 13
J: TRBJ2-1
size: many
D: .
V: TRBV7-2

CDR3: CAISDPGVKNSPLHF
DNA: TGTGCCATCAGTGATCCAGGGGTTAAGAATTCACCCCTCCACTTT
length: 15
J: TRBJ1-6
size: few
D: .
V: TRBV10-3